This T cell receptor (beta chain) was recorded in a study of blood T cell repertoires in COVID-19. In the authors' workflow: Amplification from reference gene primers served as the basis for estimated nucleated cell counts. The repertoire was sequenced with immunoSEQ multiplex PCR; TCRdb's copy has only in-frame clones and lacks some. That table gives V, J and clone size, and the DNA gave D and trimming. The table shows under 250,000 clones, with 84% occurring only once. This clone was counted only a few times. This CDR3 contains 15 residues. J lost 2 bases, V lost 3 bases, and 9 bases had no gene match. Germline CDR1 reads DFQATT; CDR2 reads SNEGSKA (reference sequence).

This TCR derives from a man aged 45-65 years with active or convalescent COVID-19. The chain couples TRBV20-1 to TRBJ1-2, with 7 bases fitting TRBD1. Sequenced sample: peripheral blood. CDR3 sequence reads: CSASLSEGQNYGYTF. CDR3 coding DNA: TGCAGTGCTAGTCTATCTGAGGGACAGAACTATGGCTACACCTTC.